A selection of T cell receptor beta chains follows, all from one sample in a study of blood T cell repertoires in COVID-19. Sequencing was performed with immunoSEQ multiplex PCR; in TCRdb, only in-frame clones are kept and a portion is missing. The sample holds roughly 290,000 clones, around 85% seen once. Material: PBMCs or T cells enriched from blood (not recorded which). The receptors were gathered from a man younger than 40 who had recovered from COVID-19. The CDR3 runs from the conserved cysteine through the conserved F or W. Fields, in order: clone size, D gene, V gene, J gene, CDR3 protein, CDR3 DNA. D genes are given only for firm matches. The size field is filled for only some rows; it gives once, few, many or a size class.

abundance: -
d_gene: -
v_gene: TRBV6-5
j_gene: TRBJ2-7
CDR3aa: CASSYSAGETYEQYF
CDR3nt: TGTGCCAGCAGTTACTCGGCAGGTGAAACCTACGAGCAGTACTTC

abundance: -
d_gene: TRBD1
v_gene: TRBV27
j_gene: TRBJ1-5
CDR3aa: CASSRAGTVGNQPQHF
CDR3nt: TGTGCCAGCAGTAGGGCCGGGACAGTGGGCAATCAGCCCCAGCATTTT

abundance: once
d_gene: -
v_gene: TRBV5-5
j_gene: TRBJ1-2
CDR3aa: CASSPAFLANYGYTF
CDR3nt: TGTGCCAGCAGCCCCGCCTTTTTAGCTAACTATGGCTACACCTTC

abundance: once
d_gene: -
v_gene: TRBV19
j_gene: TRBJ2-5
CDR3aa: CASSIRGHLQETQYF
CDR3nt: TGTGCCAGTAGTATAAGGGGACACCTCCAAGAGACCCAGTACTTC

abundance: once
d_gene: TRBD1
v_gene: TRBV19
j_gene: TRBJ1-1
CDR3aa: CASSLTGFTEAFF
CDR3nt: TGTGCCAGTAGCTTGACAGGGTTTACTGAAGCTTTCTTT

abundance: -
d_gene: -
v_gene: TRBV10-3
j_gene: TRBJ1-2
CDR3aa: CAISEGQAGGYTF
CDR3nt: TGTGCCATCAGTGAGGGGCAGGCTGGCGGCTACACCTTC

abundance: -
d_gene: TRBD1
v_gene: TRBV12-5
j_gene: TRBJ1-6
CDR3aa: CASGLVRNGFGTGGFYSPLHF
CDR3nt: TGTGCTAGTGGTTTGGTACGAAATGGGTTTGGGACAGGGGGCTTTTATTCACCCCTCCACTTT

abundance: once
d_gene: TRBD2
v_gene: TRBV10-1
j_gene: TRBJ2-1
CDR3aa: CASSELGGAIDEQFF
CDR3nt: TGCGCCAGCAGTGAACTGGGAGGGGCGATAGATGAGCAGTTCTTC

abundance: -
d_gene: -
v_gene: TRBV5-1
j_gene: TRBJ2-7
CDR3aa: CASSLEAPTGEQYF
CDR3nt: TGCGCCAGCAGCTTGGAGGCCCCAACGGGGGAGCAGTACTTC

abundance: few
d_gene: TRBD1
v_gene: TRBV3-1/TRBV3-2
j_gene: TRBJ2-1
CDR3aa: CASSPSLLGGDEQFF
CDR3nt: TGTGCCAGCAGCCCTTCCCTCTTAGGGGGCGATGAGCAGTTCTTC

abundance: -
d_gene: -
v_gene: TRBV5-1
j_gene: TRBJ2-7
CDR3aa: CASSLVGGHSYEQYF
CDR3nt: TGCGCCAGCAGCTTGGTGGGGGGGCACTCCTACGAGCAGTACTTC

abundance: -
d_gene: TRBD1
v_gene: TRBV3-1/TRBV3-2
j_gene: TRBJ1-1
CDR3aa: CASTLGRDRGTEAFF
CDR3nt: TGTGCCAGCACCCTGGGCCGGGACAGGGGCACTGAAGCTTTCTTT

abundance: -
d_gene: TRBD1
v_gene: TRBV7-9
j_gene: TRBJ2-5
CDR3aa: CASSPLGTAQETQYF
CDR3nt: TGTGCCAGCAGCCCACTAGGGACAGCCCAAGAGACCCAGTACTTC

abundance: -
d_gene: TRBD1
v_gene: TRBV11-2
j_gene: TRBJ2-7
CDR3aa: CASSTNSGTGSHEQYF
CDR3nt: TGTGCCAGCAGCACCAACTCCGGGACAGGCTCCCACGAGCAGTACTTC

abundance: -
d_gene: -
v_gene: TRBV29-1
j_gene: TRBJ2-5
CDR3aa: CSAGNFGQSIQETQYF
CDR3nt: TGCAGCGCGGGGAATTTTGGGCAGAGTATCCAAGAGACCCAGTACTTC

abundance: -
d_gene: -
v_gene: TRBV5-1
j_gene: TRBJ1-1
CDR3aa: CASSEPQNTEAFF
CDR3nt: TGCGCCAGCAGCGAACCACAGAACACTGAAGCTTTCTTT

abundance: -
d_gene: TRBD1
v_gene: TRBV7-7
j_gene: TRBJ2-7
CDR3aa: CASSPAQGPANEQYF
CDR3nt: TGTGCTAGCAGCCCCGCACAGGGGCCAGCCAACGAGCAGTACTTC

abundance: -
d_gene: TRBD1
v_gene: TRBV6-5
j_gene: TRBJ1-1
CDR3aa: CASSYRTGWVVTEAFF
CDR3nt: TGTGCCAGCAGTTACAGGACAGGGTGGGTGGTCACTGAAGCTTTCTTT

abundance: few
d_gene: -
v_gene: TRBV5-6
j_gene: TRBJ2-3
CDR3aa: CASSRGLNPSTDTQYF
CDR3nt: TGTGCCAGCAGCCGGGGACTTAACCCTAGCACAGATACGCAGTATTTT

abundance: -
d_gene: -
v_gene: TRBV24-1
j_gene: TRBJ1-4
CDR3aa: CATSDAGDPNEKLFF
CDR3nt: TGTGCCACCAGTGATGCGGGGGATCCTAATGAAAAACTGTTTTTT

abundance: -
d_gene: -
v_gene: TRBV11-2
j_gene: TRBJ2-3
CDR3aa: CASSWVVLASTDTQYF
CDR3nt: TGTGCCAGCAGCTGGGTTGTGCTAGCAAGCACAGATACGCAGTATTTT

abundance: -
d_gene: TRBD1
v_gene: TRBV7-2
j_gene: TRBJ2-7
CDR3aa: CASSSRDRGYEQYF
CDR3nt: TGTGCCAGCAGCTCACGGGACAGGGGCTACGAGCAGTACTTC

abundance: -
d_gene: TRBD1
v_gene: TRBV5-1
j_gene: TRBJ2-7
CDR3aa: CASSLGQGATSEQYF
CDR3nt: TGCGCCAGCAGCTTGGGTCAGGGGGCTACTTCCGAGCAGTACTTC

abundance: -
d_gene: -
v_gene: TRBV5-1
j_gene: TRBJ2-1
CDR3aa: CASSFNYNEQFF
CDR3nt: TGCGCCAGCAGCTTCAACTACAATGAGCAGTTCTTC

abundance: few
d_gene: TRBD2
v_gene: TRBV10-3
j_gene: TRBJ2-3
CDR3aa: CAISEGPAGGPDTQYF
CDR3nt: TGTGCCATCAGTGAAGGCCCAGCGGGGGGCCCAGATACGCAGTATTTT

abundance: -
d_gene: TRBD1
v_gene: TRBV19
j_gene: TRBJ1-2
CDR3aa: CASSLGQANYGYTF
CDR3nt: TGTGCCAGTAGCCTTGGACAGGCGAACTATGGCTACACCTTC

abundance: -
d_gene: -
v_gene: TRBV30
j_gene: TRBJ1-2
CDR3aa: CAWSRAGELAGYTF
CDR3nt: TGTGCCTGGAGTCGTGCAGGGGAGTTGGCTGGCTACACCTTC

abundance: -
d_gene: -
v_gene: TRBV30
j_gene: TRBJ2-3
CDR3aa: CAWSVTSLADTQYF
CDR3nt: TGTGCCTGGAGTGTAACTAGCTTGGCAGATACGCAGTATTTT

abundance: -
d_gene: -
v_gene: TRBV10-3
j_gene: TRBJ1-2
CDR3aa: CAIKKTEDGNYGYTF
CDR3nt: TGTGCCATCAAAAAGACAGAGGACGGTAACTATGGCTACACCTTC

abundance: few
d_gene: TRBD1
v_gene: TRBV2
j_gene: TRBJ2-7
CDR3aa: CASKLGQSSYEQYF
CDR3nt: TGTGCCAGCAAGTTGGGACAGAGCTCCTACGAGCAGTACTTC

abundance: -
d_gene: -
v_gene: TRBV3-1/TRBV3-2
j_gene: TRBJ1-2
CDR3aa: CASSLSENYGYTF
CDR3nt: TGTGCCAGCAGCCTTAGTGAAAACTATGGCTACACCTTC

abundance: -
d_gene: -
v_gene: TRBV30
j_gene: TRBJ1-1
CDR3aa: CAWSRGGTEAFF
CDR3nt: TGTGCCTGGAGTCGAGGAGGCACTGAAGCTTTCTTT

abundance: -
d_gene: -
v_gene: TRBV7-2
j_gene: TRBJ2-2
CDR3aa: CASSPMLIQLGSSGELFF
CDR3nt: TGTGCCAGCAGCCCCATGCTGATTCAACTAGGAAGTAGCGGGGAGCTGTTTTTT